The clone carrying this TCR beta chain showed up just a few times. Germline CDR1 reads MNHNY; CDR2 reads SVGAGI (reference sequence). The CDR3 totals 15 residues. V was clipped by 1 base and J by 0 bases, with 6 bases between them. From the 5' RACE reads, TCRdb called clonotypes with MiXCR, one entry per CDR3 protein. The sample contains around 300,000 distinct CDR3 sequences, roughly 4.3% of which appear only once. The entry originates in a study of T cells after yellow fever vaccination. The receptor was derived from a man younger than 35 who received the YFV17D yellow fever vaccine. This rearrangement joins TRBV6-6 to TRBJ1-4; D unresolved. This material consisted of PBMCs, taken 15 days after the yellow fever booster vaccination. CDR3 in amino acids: CASSYLRATNEKLFF. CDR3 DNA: TGTGCCAGCAGTTACTTAAGAGCAACTAATGAAAAACTGTTTTTT.